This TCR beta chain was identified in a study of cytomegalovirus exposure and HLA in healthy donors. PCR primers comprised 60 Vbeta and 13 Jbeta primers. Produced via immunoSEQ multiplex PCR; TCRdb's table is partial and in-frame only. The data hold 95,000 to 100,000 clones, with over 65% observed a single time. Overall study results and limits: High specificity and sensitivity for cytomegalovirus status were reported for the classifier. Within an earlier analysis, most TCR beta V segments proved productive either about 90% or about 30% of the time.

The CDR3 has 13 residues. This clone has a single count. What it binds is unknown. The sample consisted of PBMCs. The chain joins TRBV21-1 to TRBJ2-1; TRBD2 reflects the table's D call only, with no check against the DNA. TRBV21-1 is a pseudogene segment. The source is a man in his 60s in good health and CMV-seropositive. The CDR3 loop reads CASSPGGANEQFF. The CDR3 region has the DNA TGTGCCAGCAGCCCCGGAGGGGCGAATGAGCAGTTCTTC.